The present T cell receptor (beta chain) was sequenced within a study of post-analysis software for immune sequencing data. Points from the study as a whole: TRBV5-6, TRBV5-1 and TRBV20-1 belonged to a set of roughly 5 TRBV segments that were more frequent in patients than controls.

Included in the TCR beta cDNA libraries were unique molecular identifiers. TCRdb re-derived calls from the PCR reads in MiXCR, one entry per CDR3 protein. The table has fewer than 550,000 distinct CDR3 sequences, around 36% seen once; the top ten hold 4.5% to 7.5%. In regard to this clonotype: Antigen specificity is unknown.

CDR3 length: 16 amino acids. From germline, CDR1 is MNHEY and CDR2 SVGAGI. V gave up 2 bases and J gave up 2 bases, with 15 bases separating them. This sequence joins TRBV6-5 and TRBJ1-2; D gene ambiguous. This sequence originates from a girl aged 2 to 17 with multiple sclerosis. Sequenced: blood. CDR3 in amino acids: CASSYARATVNYGYTF. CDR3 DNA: TGTGCCAGCAGTTACGCGCGGGCCACCGTGAACTATGGCTACACCTTC.